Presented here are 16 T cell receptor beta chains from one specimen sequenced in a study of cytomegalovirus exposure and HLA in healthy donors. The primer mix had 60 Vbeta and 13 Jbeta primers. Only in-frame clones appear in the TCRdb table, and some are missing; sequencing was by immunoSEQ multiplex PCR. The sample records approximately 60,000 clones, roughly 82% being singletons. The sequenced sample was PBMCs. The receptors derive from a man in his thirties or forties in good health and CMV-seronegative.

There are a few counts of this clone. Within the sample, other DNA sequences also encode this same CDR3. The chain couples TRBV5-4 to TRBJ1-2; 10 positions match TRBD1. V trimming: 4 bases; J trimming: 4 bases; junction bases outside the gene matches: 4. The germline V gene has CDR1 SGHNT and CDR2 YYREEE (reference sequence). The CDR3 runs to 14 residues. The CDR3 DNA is TGTGCCAGCAGCACCCGGACAGGGGGCTATGGCTACACCTTC. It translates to CASSTRTGGYGYTF. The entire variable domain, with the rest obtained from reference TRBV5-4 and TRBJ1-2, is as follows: ETGVTQSPTHLIKTRGQQVTLRCSSQSGHNTVSWYQQALGQGPQFIFQYYREEENGRGNFPPRFSGLQFPNYSSELNVNALELDDSALYLCASSTRTGGYGYTFGSGTRLTVV.

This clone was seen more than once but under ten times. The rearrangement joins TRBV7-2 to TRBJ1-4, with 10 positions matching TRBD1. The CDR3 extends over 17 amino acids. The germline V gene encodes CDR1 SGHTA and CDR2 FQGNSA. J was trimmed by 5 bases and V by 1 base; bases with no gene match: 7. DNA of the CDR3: TGTGCCAGCAGCTTAGTAGGGGGGGGACAGGGGAATGAAAAACTGTTTTTT. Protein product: CASSLVGGGQGNEKLFF. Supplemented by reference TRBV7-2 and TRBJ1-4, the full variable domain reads GAGVSQSPSNKVTEKGKDVELRCDPISGHTALYWYRQSLGQGLEFLIYFQGNSAPDKSGLPSDRFSAERTGGSVSTLTIQRTQQEDSAVYLCASSLVGGGQGNEKLFFGSGTQLSVL.

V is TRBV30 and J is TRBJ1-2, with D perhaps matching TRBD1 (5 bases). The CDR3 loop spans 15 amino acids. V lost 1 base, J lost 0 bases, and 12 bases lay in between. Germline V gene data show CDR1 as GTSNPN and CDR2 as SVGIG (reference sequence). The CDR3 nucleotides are TGTGCCTGGAGTGCGGGAGTGGGGGCTAACTATGGCTACACCTTC. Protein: CAWSAGVGANYGYTF.

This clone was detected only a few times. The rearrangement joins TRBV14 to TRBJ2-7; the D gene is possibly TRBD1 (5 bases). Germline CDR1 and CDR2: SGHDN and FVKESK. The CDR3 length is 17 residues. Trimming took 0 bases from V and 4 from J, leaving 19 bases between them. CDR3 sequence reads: CASSQDLSPGYPYEQYF. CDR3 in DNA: TGTGCCAGCAGCCAAGATTTATCGCCAGGGTATCCTTACGAGCAGTACTTC.

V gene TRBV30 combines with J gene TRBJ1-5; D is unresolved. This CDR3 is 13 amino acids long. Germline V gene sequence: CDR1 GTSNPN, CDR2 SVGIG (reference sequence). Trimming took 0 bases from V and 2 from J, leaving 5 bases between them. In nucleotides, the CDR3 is TGTGCCTGGAGTGTACTGGGCAATCAGCCCCAGCATTTT. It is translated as CAWSVLGNQPQHF.

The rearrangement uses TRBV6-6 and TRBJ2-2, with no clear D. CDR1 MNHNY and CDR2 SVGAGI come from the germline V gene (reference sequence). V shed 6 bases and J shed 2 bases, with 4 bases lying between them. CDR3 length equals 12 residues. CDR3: CASSVNTGELFF. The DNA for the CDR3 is TGTGCCAGCAGCGTTAACACCGGGGAGCTGTTTTTT.

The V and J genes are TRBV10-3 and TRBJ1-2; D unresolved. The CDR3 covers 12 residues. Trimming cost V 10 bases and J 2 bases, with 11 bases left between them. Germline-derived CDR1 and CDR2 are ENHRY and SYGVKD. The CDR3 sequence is CATADQNYGYTF. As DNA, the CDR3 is TGTGCCACTGCAGATCAAAACTATGGCTACACCTTC.

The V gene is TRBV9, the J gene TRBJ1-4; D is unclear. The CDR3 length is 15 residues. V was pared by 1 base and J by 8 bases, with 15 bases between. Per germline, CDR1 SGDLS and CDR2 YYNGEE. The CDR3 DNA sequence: TGTGCCAGCAGCGTAAACGGGTTCGGCGGGGAAAAACTGTTTTTT. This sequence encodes CASSVNGFGGEKLFF.

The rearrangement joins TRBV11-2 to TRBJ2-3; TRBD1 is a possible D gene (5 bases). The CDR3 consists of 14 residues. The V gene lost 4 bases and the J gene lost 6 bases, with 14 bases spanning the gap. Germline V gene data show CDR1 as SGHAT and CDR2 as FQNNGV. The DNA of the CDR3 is TGTGCCAGCAGCTCACTCACAGGTTATGATACGCAGTATTTT. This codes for CASSSLTGYDTQYF.

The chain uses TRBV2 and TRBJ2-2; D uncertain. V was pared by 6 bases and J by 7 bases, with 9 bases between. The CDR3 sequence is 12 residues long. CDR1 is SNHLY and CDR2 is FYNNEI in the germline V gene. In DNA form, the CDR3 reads TGTGCCAGCAGGGAGTTTAGCGGGGAGCTGTTTTTT. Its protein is CASREFSGELFF.

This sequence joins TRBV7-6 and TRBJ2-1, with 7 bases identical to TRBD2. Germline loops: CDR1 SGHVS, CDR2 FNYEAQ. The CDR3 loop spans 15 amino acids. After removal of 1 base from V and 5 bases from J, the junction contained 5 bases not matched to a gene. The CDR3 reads CASSLGEGSHNEQFF. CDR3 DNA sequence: TGTGCCAGCAGCTTAGGGGAGGGTTCCCACAATGAGCAGTTCTTC.

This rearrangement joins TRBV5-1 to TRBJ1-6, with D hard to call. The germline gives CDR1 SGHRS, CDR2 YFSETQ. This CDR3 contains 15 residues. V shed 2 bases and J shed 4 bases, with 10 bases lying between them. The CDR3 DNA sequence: TGCGCCAGCAGCTTCCCAGACTATTATAATTCACCCCTCCACTTT. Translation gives CASSFPDYYNSPLHF.

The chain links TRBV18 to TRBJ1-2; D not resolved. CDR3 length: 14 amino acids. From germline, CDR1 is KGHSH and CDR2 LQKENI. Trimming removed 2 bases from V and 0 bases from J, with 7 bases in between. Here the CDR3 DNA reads TGTGCCAGCTCACCAGCCAGGACTAACTATGGCTACACCTTC. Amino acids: CASSPARTNYGYTF.

The CDR3, as DNA: TGTGCCAGCAGTTTAAACAATCGCGGCAATGAGCAGTTCTTC. Translation gives CASSLNNRGNEQFF. The J gene is TRBJ2-1, the V gene TRBV27; unclear D gene. V shed 2 bases and J shed 6 bases, with 11 bases lying between them. This CDR3 is 14 amino acids long. The germline V gene has CDR1 MNHEY and CDR2 SMNVEV (reference sequence).

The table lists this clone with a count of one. In DNA, the CDR3 is TGTGCCAGCAGTGAAGTAGGGGGCGGGTACCTCTACGAGCAGTACTTC. This gives the protein CASSEVGGGYLYEQYF. The chain employs TRBV6-1 and TRBJ2-7; 7 positions match TRBD1. J was trimmed by 3 bases and V by 1 base; bases with no gene match: 9. The CDR3 totals 16 residues. Germline V gives CDR1 MNHNS, CDR2 SASEGT.

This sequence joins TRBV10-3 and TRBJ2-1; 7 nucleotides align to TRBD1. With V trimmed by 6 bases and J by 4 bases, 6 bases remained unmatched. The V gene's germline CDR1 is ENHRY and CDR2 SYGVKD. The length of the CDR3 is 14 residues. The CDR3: CAIRNRGVYNEQFF. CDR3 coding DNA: TGTGCCATCAGAAACAGGGGCGTATACAATGAGCAGTTCTTC.